These 23 T cell receptor beta chains share one sample of origin, sequenced in a study of type 1 regulatory T cells. One entry per CDR3 protein, called by TCRdb with MiXCR from the reads. The sample records some 100,000 distinct CDR3 sequences, roughly 28% being singletons. Sequencing input: CD4+ T cells, either the whole sample or a sorted fraction (not recorded which). These receptors all stem from a human donor in good health.

J is TRBJ2-7 and V is TRBV7-8; the match to TRBD2 covers 11 bases. The CDR3 length is 15 residues. V shed 5 bases, J shed 7 bases, and the junction held 10 bases outside the gene matches. CDR1 is SGHVS, CDR2 FQNEAQ, per germline. As DNA, the CDR3 is TGTGCCAGCAGCCCGGGACTAGCGGCCCTTAGGGAGCAGTACTTC. It is translated as CASSPGLAALREQYF.

The V call is TRBV6-2 or TRBV6-3, the J call TRBJ2-5; D not certain. The CDR3 runs 14 residues. The germline CDR1 and CDR2 sequences are MNHEY and SVGEGT. Trimming cost V 2 bases and J 5 bases, with 12 bases left between them. The DNA of the CDR3 is TGTGCCAGCAGTTACATATCCGCCGGGGAGACCCAGTACTTC. As protein: CASSYISAGETQYF.

This clonotype was detected many times. The V call is TRBV12-3 or TRBV12-4, the J call TRBJ2-3; TRBD2 might be the D (6 bases). This CDR3 region has 15 residues. The V end lost 1 base, the J end lost 2 bases, and 10 bases lay between the germline ends. The CDR3: CASSLGSSDTDTQYF. The CDR3 DNA is TGTGCCAGCAGTTTAGGTTCTAGCGACACAGATACGCAGTATTTT.

This clonotype came up a few times. This chain uses TRBV6-2 or TRBV6-3 with TRBJ2-1, with unresolved D. From germline, CDR1 is MNHEY and CDR2 SVGEGT. The CDR3 has 13 amino acids. In DNA form, the CDR3 reads TGTGCTAGTCGACGGAGCACCGACAATGAGCAGTTCTTC. Translation: CASRRSTDNEQFF.

Points on this clonotype: This could be a read error, since a much larger clone is one nucleotide away. The chain's CDR3 is CASSEQGQSYNEQFF. CDR3 bases: TGTGCCAGCAGCGAACAGGGACAGTCCTACAATGAGCAGTTCTTC. This sequence joins TRBV11-2 and TRBJ2-1, with 7 bases fitting TRBD1. There are 15 residues in the CDR3. CDR1 is SGHAT and CDR2 is FQNNGV in the germline V gene. J gave up 1 base and V 5 bases, and 5 bases lay outside the gene matches.

This clonotype has just a few counts. The CDR3 region has the DNA TGTGCCAGCAGTCCCCAGCCGGGCCTTACCTACGAGCAGTACTTC. Its translation: CASSPQPGLTYEQYF. This chain joins TRBV27 and TRBJ2-7; D ambiguous. Trimming cost V 5 bases and J 2 bases, with 16 bases left between them. Germline values: CDR1 MNHEY, CDR2 SMNVEV (reference sequence). The CDR3 runs 15 residues.

Only a few counts were recorded for this clonotype. CDR3: CATSDPGEGATGELFF. In DNA form, the CDR3 reads TGTGCCACCAGTGACCCCGGGGAGGGGGCGACGGGGGAGCTGTTTTTT. The chain combines TRBV24-1 with TRBJ2-2, with D perhaps assigned TRBD1 or TRBD2 (7 bases each). The CDR3 contains 16 residues. V shed 4 bases and J shed 8 bases, with 19 bases lying between them. Germline CDR1 is KGHDR and CDR2 is SFDVKD.

The V and J genes are TRBV27 and TRBJ2-7, with D possibly matching TRBD2 (6 bases). This CDR3 has 14 residues. The germline V gene has CDR1 MNHEY and CDR2 SMNVEV (reference sequence). Trimming pared 2 bases from V and 2 bases from J, leaving 10 bases between. The CDR3 is CASSLDRTTYEQYF. As DNA, the CDR3 is TGTGCCAGCAGTTTAGATAGGACTACCTACGAGCAGTACTTC.

The V gene is TRBV20-1, the J gene TRBJ2-3, with no clear D. CDR1 and CDR2 (germline): DFQATT, SNEGSKA (reference sequence). V shed 0 bases and J shed 4 bases, with 8 bases lying between them. The CDR3 has 13 residues. CDR3 bases: TGCAGTGCTAGAGACTCCCCCCCAGATACGCAGTATTTT. This gives the protein CSARDSPPDTQYF.

The chain recombines TRBV20-1 with TRBJ2-7, with D perhaps TRBD2 (5 bases). The CDR3 runs to 13 residues. V shed 1 base and J shed 2 bases, with 9 bases lying between them. CDR1 and CDR2 from the germline V gene are DFQATT and SNEGSKA (reference sequence). The CDR3 loop is CSARASRTYEQYF. In DNA form, the CDR3 reads TGCAGTGCTAGAGCTAGCAGAACCTACGAGCAGTACTTC.

The rearrangement joins TRBV6-1 to TRBJ1-2; perhaps TRBD1 as D (5 bases). The CDR3 length is 14 residues. V lost 11 bases to trimming and J lost 4 bases, with 20 bases between them. CDR1 is MNHNS and CDR2 is SASEGT in the germline V gene. The CDR3: CACRNRSPGYGYTF. CDR3 DNA sequence: TGTGCCTGCCGGAACAGGAGTCCCGGCTATGGCTACACCTTC.

This clonotype was detected once. The chain links TRBV5-1 to TRBJ1-3, with D possibly matching TRBD1 (5 bases). This CDR3 has 15 amino acids. V dropped 3 bases and J dropped 0 bases, with 10 bases sitting between them. Germline V gene data show CDR1 as SGHRS and CDR2 as YFSETQ. For the CDR3, the DNA is TGCGCCAGCAGCTGGGGCAGGAGCTCTGGAAACACCATATATTTT. It yields the protein CASSWGRSSGNTIYF.

This clonotype was found a few times. The rearrangement uses TRBV5-1 and TRBJ2-7, with TRBD2 matching 11 bases. Trimming removed 0 bases from V and 6 bases from J; junction bases left unmatched: 8. The CDR3 is 16 residues long. CDR1 and CDR2 from the germline V gene are SGHRS and YFSETQ. The CDR3 sequence is CASSLEVAGGPVEQYF. DNA of the CDR3: TGCGCCAGCAGCTTGGAAGTAGCGGGAGGGCCCGTCGAGCAGTACTTC.

The chain links TRBV10-3 to TRBJ2-5, with 8 bases aligning to TRBD1. CDR3 length: 13 residues. Trimming cost V 4 bases and J 5 bases; bases outside gene matches: 3. The germline gives CDR1 ENHRY, CDR2 SYGVKD. This CDR3 reads CAISGNRGETQYF. CDR3 bases: TGTGCCATCAGTGGAAACAGGGGGGAGACCCAGTACTTC.

The rearrangement links TRBV7-2 to TRBJ2-7; a possible D gene is TRBD2 (6 bases). Germline values: CDR1 SGHTA, CDR2 FQGNSA. The ends were cut back, 3 bases at V and 12 bases at J, with 21 bases in the middle. The CDR3 runs 14 residues. CDR3 in DNA: TGTGCCAGCAGCTTCGGGGACCGCAGCGGGCGGTGGTACTTC. Its translation: CASSFGDRSGRWYF. The complete variable domain, with remaining parts taken from reference TRBV7-2 and TRBJ2-7, reads GAGVSQSPSNKVTEKGKDVELRCDPISGHTALYWYRQSLGQGLEFLIYFQGNSAPDKSGLPSDRFSAERTGGSVSTLTIQRTQQEDSAVYLCASSFGDRSGRWYFGPGTRLTVT.

With respect to this clonotype: The junction differs from germline at one of its ends, possibly a read error. The CDR3 sequence is CASSEGTPNTRELFF. The CDR3, as DNA: TGTGCCAGCAGTGAGGGGACACCGAACACCAGGGAGCTGTTTTTT. V gene TRBV6-1 combines with J gene TRBJ2-2, with TRBD1 as a possible D gene (6 bases). Germline V CDR1 and CDR2: MNHNS, SASEGT. The CDR3 covers 15 residues.

This clonotype was seen only once. The rearrangement links TRBV14 to TRBJ2-7; D might be TRBD1 (5 bases). The CDR3 totals 12 residues. The germline V and J ends were trimmed by 1 base and 6 bases, with 7 bases remaining between them. Germline V gene lookup returns CDR1 SGHDN and CDR2 FVKESK. CDR3 sequence: CASSQGDSEQYF. In DNA, the CDR3 is TGTGCCAGCAGCCAAGGAGACAGCGAGCAGTACTTC.

This chain joins TRBV4-1 and TRBJ2-4; D uncertain. Germline V gene data show CDR1 as MGHRA and CDR2 as YSYEKL. This CDR3 has 12 amino acids. Trimming pared 5 bases from V and 8 bases from J, leaving 10 bases between. The CDR3 region has the DNA TGCGCCAGCAGCGCTAGTGGCGACATTCAGTACTTC. It encodes CASSASGDIQYF.

V usage is TRBV20-1 and J usage is TRBJ2-7; possibly TRBD2 for D (5 bases). This CDR3 spans 13 amino acids. V shed 6 bases and J shed 5 bases, with 17 bases lying between them. The germline CDR1 and CDR2 sequences are DFQATT and SNEGSKA (reference sequence). CDR3 region: CSAEVGVLNEQYF. The CDR3 DNA reads TGCAGTGCCGAGGTCGGGGTCCTCAACGAGCAGTACTTC.

Details on this clonotype: It may be a read error: a sequence one base away is much more abundant. The chain uses TRBV20-1 and TRBJ2-7; D call uncertain. CDR3 length: 13 residues. Germline-derived CDR1 and CDR2 are DFQATT and SNEGSKA (reference sequence). CDR3 loop: CSAAPHVSYKQYF. The CDR3, as DNA: TGCAGTGCCGCTCCTCACGTCTCCTACAAGCAGTACTTC.

The chain is built from TRBV9 and TRBJ2-4; 7 nucleotides match TRBD1. J gave up 2 bases and V 3 bases, and 8 bases lay outside the gene matches. The CDR3 runs 16 residues. CDR1 and CDR2 from the germline V gene are SGDLS and YYNGEE. CDR3 sequence reads: CASSAGRGRTKNIQYF. CDR3 coding DNA: TGTGCCAGCAGCGCCGGAAGGGGGCGAACCAAAAACATTCAGTACTTC.

The chain links TRBV29-1 to TRBJ2-3; the match to TRBD1 covers 9 bases. The trim removed 7 bases at V and 5 bases at J, leaving 7 bases unmatched. From germline, CDR1 is SQVTM and CDR2 ANQGSEA. CDR3 size: 13 residues. This CDR3 is CSGRQGVVDTQYF. DNA of the CDR3: TGCAGCGGAAGACAGGGGGTGGTAGATACGCAGTATTTT.

This chain links TRBV9 with TRBJ2-2, with TRBD2 matching 10 bases. The V gene's germline CDR1 is SGDLS and CDR2 YYNGEE. This CDR3 is built from 18 residues. J gave up 3 bases and V 0 bases, and 8 bases lay outside the gene matches. CDR3 nucleotide sequence: TGTGCCAGCAGCGTAGCAGTTTGGCTAGCGGGAGACACCGGGGAGCTGTTTTTT. This translates into CASSVAVWLAGDTGELFF.